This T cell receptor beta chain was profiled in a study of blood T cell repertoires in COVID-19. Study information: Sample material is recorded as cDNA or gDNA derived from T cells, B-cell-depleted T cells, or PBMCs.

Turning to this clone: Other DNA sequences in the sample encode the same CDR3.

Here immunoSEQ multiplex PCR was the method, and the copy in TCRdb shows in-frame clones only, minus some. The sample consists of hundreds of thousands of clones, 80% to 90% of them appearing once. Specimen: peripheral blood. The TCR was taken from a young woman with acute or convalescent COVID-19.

The CDR3 reads CASSVTAYEQYF. CDR3 coding DNA: TGTGCCAGCAGTGTGACAGCGTACGAGCAGTACTTC. The chain recombines TRBV12-3 or TRBV12-4 with TRBJ2-7; a possible D gene is TRBD1 (5 bases). Trimming removed 5 bases at V and 4 bases at J, with 9 bases between. The CDR3 consists of 12 residues.